This T cell receptor beta chain was retrieved from a study of CD8 T cells in ankylosing spondylitis. Study-level points and caveats: Matched ankylosing spondylitis synovial fluid reportedly contained a significantly enriched population of disease-linked clones.

TCRdb re-derived calls from the 5' RACE reads in MiXCR, one entry per CDR3 protein. The top ten clones hold roughly 5% of a sample with tens of thousands of distinct CDR3 sequences, 6.2% of them seen once. Ten or more counts support this clonotype. What it binds is not known. The CDR3 extends over 15 amino acids. V shed 7 bases and J 3 bases; nucleotides not matched to a gene: 6. Per germline, CDR1 KGHDR and CDR2 SFDVKD. The chain is built from TRBV24-1 and TRBJ2-3, with 10 nucleotides matching TRBD2. This receptor was identified in a male donor with ankylosing spondylitis. The sample comprised synovial fluid, either unsorted or a sorted T cell fraction (not recorded which). The CDR3 bases are TGTGCCACCAGACCTGCTAGCGGGAGTACAGATACGCAGTATTTT. It yields the protein CATRPASGSTDTQYF.